This is a list of T cell receptor beta chains from one sample in a study of T cells in localized non-small cell lung cancer. Profiling relied on immunoSEQ multiplex PCR, and the TCRdb table lists in-frame clones only, not all of them. The sample holds 24,000 or so clones, more than 70% seen once. Source: peripheral blood mononuclear cells, taken before any cancer treatment. The receptors originated from a woman aged 40 to 75 with stage III lung adenocarcinoma. CDR3s include the opening cysteine and the closing phenylalanine or tryptophan. Each record gives: D gene, V gene, J gene, clone size, CDR3 DNA, CDR3 protein. D genes are given only for firm matches. Clone size, where shown, is once, few, many, or a class for clones that have expanded.

>TRBD2|TRBV9|TRBJ2-1|once
TGTGCCAGCAGCGTAGAAAGGGCTCTGACTAGCGGGAGTGACAATGAGCAGTTCTTC
CASSVERALTSGSDNEQFF
>TRBD2|TRBV7-8|TRBJ2-7|.
TGTGCCAGCAGCTTACCCCGGACTAGCGGGACCAAGCAGTACTTC
CASSLPRTSGTKQYF
>TRBD2|TRBV2|TRBJ2-3|once
TGTGCCAGCACCAGCGCGAGAGCGGGAGGGGCAGATACGCAGTATTTT
CASTSARAGGADTQYF
>TRBD1|TRBV19|TRBJ1-2|.
TGTGCCAGTAGTACCAGGGACAGGGTTAACGGCTACACCTTC
CASSTRDRVNGYTF
>.|TRBV21-1|TRBJ2-1|.
TGTGCCAGCAGCAAAGGGAGGTCCTACAATGAGCAGTTCTTC
CASSKGRSYNEQFF
>TRBD2|TRBV29-1|TRBJ2-1|.
TGCAGCGTCAAGAACGGGACTAGCGGGACCTTCACCTACAATGAGCAGTTCTTC
CSVKNGTSGTFTYNEQFF
>.|TRBV7-2|TRBJ1-4|.
TGTGCCAGCAGCTTAGAAGGGGGGAGGACTGGGGAAAAACTGTTTTTT
CASSLEGGRTGEKLFF
>.|TRBV7-9|TRBJ2-1|.
TGTGCCAGCAGCTTAGCGCTGGGTACCTACAATGAGCAGTTCTTC
CASSLALGTYNEQFF
>.|TRBV5-4|TRBJ1-1|.
TGTGCCAGCAGCGCCTTTGACACTGAAGCTTTCTTT
CASSAFDTEAFF
>.|TRBV7-3|TRBJ2-6|once
TGTGCCAGCAGCCGAAACTCTGGGGCCAACGTCCTGACTTTC
CASSRNSGANVLTF
>.|TRBV28|TRBJ2-2|.
TGTGCCGTTCAGAGAAACACCGGGGAGCTGTTTTTT
CAVQRNTGELFF
>TRBD1|TRBV9|TRBJ1-2|once
TGTGCCAGCAACCCAACAGGGGTGGGATATGGCTACACCTTC
CASNPTGVGYGYTF
>TRBD2|TRBV19|TRBJ2-1|once
TGTGCCAGTACCGGACTAGCGGGGTACAATGAGCAGTTCTTC
CASTGLAGYNEQFF
>.|TRBV7-9|TRBJ2-1|.
TGTGCCAGCAGCCCAGGACTGGCCAGGAATGAGCAGTTCTTC
CASSPGLARNEQFF
>TRBD2|TRBV7-9|TRBJ2-7|.
TGTGCCAGCAGCCTGGGACTAGCCTACGACGAGCAGTACTTC
CASSLGLAYDEQYF
>TRBD1|TRBV7-8|TRBJ1-1|.
TGTGCCAGCAGCTTTCAGGGGGGGGGAACTGAAGCTTTCTTT
CASSFQGGGTEAFF
>.|TRBV10-3|TRBJ1-2|.
TGTGCCATCAGTGAGTCCCCGAACAGGGCCTCGTATGGCTACACCTTC
CAISESPNRASYGYTF
>.|TRBV2|TRBJ1-1|few
TGTGCCAGCATAGCCGAGGTCGCGGGGAACACTGAAGCTTTCTTT
CASIAEVAGNTEAFF
>TRBD1|TRBV5-1|TRBJ1-1|.
TGCGCCAGCAGCATCCGAGGGGGACAGGCCGGGAACACTGAAGCTTTCTTT
CASSIRGGQAGNTEAFF
>TRBD1|TRBV5-8|TRBJ1-5|.
TGTGCCAGCAGCCTGCAGGACAGGACGTCAAATCAGCCCCAGCATTTT
CASSLQDRTSNQPQHF
>TRBD2|TRBV9|TRBJ2-3|.
TGTGCCAGCAGCTCAGGGGCGGGGGGCCCCACAGATACGCAGTATTTT
CASSSGAGGPTDTQYF
>.|TRBV15|TRBJ1-1|.
TGTGCCACCAGCAGAGATCTGGGGAATCGCGGGAACACTGAAGCTTTCTTT
CATSRDLGNRGNTEAFF
>.|TRBV19|TRBJ1-1|.
TGTGCCAGTAGTCCCTCCGGGAACACTGAAGCTTTCTTT
CASSPSGNTEAFF
>TRBD1|TRBV6-6|TRBJ1-2|.
TGTGCCAGCAGTTATTTACAGGGGTTGAATAACTATGGCTACACCTTC
CASSYLQGLNNYGYTF
>TRBD1|TRBV29-1|TRBJ1-2|.
TGCAGCGTGCCCACACAACAGGGGGCCAACTATGGCTACACCTTC
CSVPTQQGANYGYTF
>.|TRBV7-9|TRBJ2-1|.
TGTGCCAGCAGCTTACCAGGGTCGCTATCGGACAATGAGCAGTTCTTC
CASSLPGSLSDNEQFF
>TRBD1|TRBV15|TRBJ1-1|.
TGTGCCACCAGCAGAGGGACAGGGAGGACTGAAGCTTTCTTT
CATSRGTGRTEAFF
>.|TRBV30|TRBJ2-7|.
TGTGCCTGGAAAAGGACACAGGCGATGGGGGGCGAGCAGTACTTC
CAWKRTQAMGGEQYF
>.|TRBV5-1|TRBJ1-1|.
TGCGCCAGCAGCTTGGCTTACGGTTGGGGAGCGGACACTGAAGCTTTCTTT
CASSLAYGWGADTEAFF
>.|TRBV19|TRBJ2-3|once
TGTGCCAGTAGTCCGTCCTACTCAGCTAGCACAGATACGCAGTATTTT
CASSPSYSASTDTQYF
>TRBD1|TRBV18|TRBJ2-7|.
TGTGCCAGCTCACCAGGGAGCGGACAGGGGGGTTACGAGCAGTACTTC
CASSPGSGQGGYEQYF
>.|TRBV19|TRBJ1-5|.
TGTGCCAGTAGTATAGTTGGGGACTCAGGGCAGCCCCAGCATTTT
CASSIVGDSGQPQHF
>.|TRBV7-9|TRBJ1-2|once
TGTGCCAGCAGCTTATTGGCCCCCTTC
CASSLLAPF
>.|TRBV29-1|TRBJ2-5|.
TGCAGCGCTGGGGGGGACAGCCAAGAGACCCAGTACTTC
CSAGGDSQETQYF
>.|TRBV7-9|TRBJ1-4|.
TGTGCCAGCAGCTTAAGGGGAGATGAAAAACTGTTTTTT
CASSLRGDEKLFF
>.|TRBV18|TRBJ2-6|.
TGTGCCAGCTCACCAGCCGGTCCCTCTGGGGCCAACGTCCTGACTTTC
CASSPAGPSGANVLTF
>TRBD1|TRBV19|TRBJ1-1|once
TGTGCCAGTAGTTCCCGTGAAGGGGGCGTCACTGAAGCTTTCTTT
CASSSREGGVTEAFF
>.|TRBV7-2|TRBJ1-6|.
TGTGCCAGCAGCATTCGGGGAGATTCACCCCTCCACTTT
CASSIRGDSPLHF
>TRBD1|TRBV5-4|TRBJ2-7|.
TGTGCCAGCAGCTTTGATCGACAGGGTCCCTACGAGCAGTACTTC
CASSFDRQGPYEQYF
>.|TRBV7-9|TRBJ1-1|.
TGTGCCAGCAGTTTTCAACAGGGAGCCACTGAAGCTTTCTTT
CASSFQQGATEAFF
>.|TRBV6-5|TRBJ2-6|.
TGTGCCAGCAGGTGGAGCTCTGGGGCCAACGTCCTGACTTTC
CASRWSSGANVLTF
>.|TRBV12-5|TRBJ1-4|.
TGTGCTAGTGGCCAATCAGGGGCCGTTGCAACTAATGAAAAACTGTTTTTT
CASGQSGAVATNEKLFF
>.|TRBV7-9|TRBJ1-2|.
TGTGCCAGCAGCTCGGAGGGTTTGGTGGGCTATGGCTACACCTTC
CASSSEGLVGYGYTF
>.|TRBV11-1|TRBJ2-5|.
TGTGCCAGCAGCTTACGGCGGGCAGACCACCAAGAGACCCAGTACTTC
CASSLRRADHQETQYF
>.|TRBV10-1|TRBJ2-1|.
TGCGCCAGCAGTGATGTGGGGGCCGCCACTTACAATGAGCAGTTCTTC
CASSDVGAATYNEQFF
>.|TRBV5-6|TRBJ2-3|.
TGTGCCAGCAGCCCGTTGACAGGCACAGATACGCAGTATTTT
CASSPLTGTDTQYF
>TRBD1|TRBV14|TRBJ1-5|.
TGTGCCAGCAGCGTTACCGGGACAGTCAATCAGCCCCAGCATTTT
CASSVTGTVNQPQHF
>.|TRBV6-1|TRBJ2-2|.
TGTGCCAGCAGTGATGCCGGGACACCCAAACCGTTTGAGCTGTTTTTT
CASSDAGTPKPFELFF
>.|TRBV18|TRBJ2-3|.
TGTGCCAGCTCACCAGTGGGCTCTAGCACAGATACGCAGTATTTT
CASSPVGSSTDTQYF
>.|TRBV7-9|TRBJ2-3|.
TGTGCCAGCAGCCCCATAAGCGTGCGGTCCACAGATACGCAGTATTTT
CASSPISVRSTDTQYF
>TRBD2|TRBV10-2|TRBJ2-2|.
TGCGCCAGCAGAGCGGGAGGGCCGTTCACCGGGGAGCTGTTTTTT
CASRAGGPFTGELFF
>.|TRBV6-5|TRBJ1-4|.
TGTGCCAGCAGTTACTCTTTCCAGGCAACTAATGAAAAACTGTTTTTT
CASSYSFQATNEKLFF
>.|TRBV4-3|TRBJ1-3|.
TGCGCCAGCAGCCAAGAGGGAGGAAACACCATATATTTT
CASSQEGGNTIYF